This entry is about one TCR beta chain. This clone has just a few counts. Its antigen is still unknown. Per-base quality was not reported, and no clone a single base away is much larger than it. This sample is part of a study of memory CD4+ T cells and cytomegalovirus serostatus (dated by TCRdb to between 2018 and 2021). With respect to the entire study: The approximately 35 healthy Belgian adults in the cohort included 9 who were CMV seropositive and roughly 25 who were CMV seronegative. The study sequenced CD4+ memory TCRbeta repertoires of a Belgian cohort with known cytomegalovirus serostatus to replicate a published TCR-based CMV serostatus classifier. The investigation overall reported the following: Only CD4+CD45RO+ memory cells were sequenced, in contrast to the original study, in which naive and memory CD4+ and CD8+ populations were covered. The results were read as suggesting that the CMV-associated TCR signature is, for the most part, present in the CD4+ memory repertoire. CMV serostatus prediction reached a median bootstrapped AUC of nearly 0.96 with the original framework and approximately 0.92 with a US-trained random forest. Among the 150 or so previously reported CMV-associated TCRbeta sequences, 60 to 85 showed up in the CD4+ memory repertoires, with each one found in between one and five individuals. The original-framework classifier achieved a median bootstrapped AUC of about 0.95 with a 95% CI of 0.76-1.00 on the Belgian cohort.

A FACSAria II was used to sort memory CD4+ T cells, defined as single viable CD3+CD4+CD8-CD45RO+ cells. CMV serostatus was assessed using a Roche Elecsys assay, by which serum IgG against CMV pp150, pp28, p38 and p52 was detected. Once the samples were thawed, total CD4+ T cells were enriched through positive selection using CD4 magnetic microbeads. The samples came from a separate study whose specific focus was interrogating the CD4+ T cell memory repertoire. Peripheral blood mononuclear cells were isolated and cryopreserved following standard operating procedures; serum was stored at -80 °C. CD3-PerCP (BW264/56), CD4-APC (RPA-T4), CD45RO-PE (UCHT1) and CD8-Pacific Orange (3B5) antibodies were used for staining, and non-viable cells were excluded with Sytox blue. V is cut by 1 base and J by 5 bases, and the space between the germline ends is 11 bases. CDR1 MNHNS and CDR2 SASEGT were looked up in the germline V gene. The CDR3 holds 14 amino acids from the cysteine to the phenylalanine. Just CDR3 DNA is preserved here, 42 bases in frame from base 1.

Genomic DNA was extracted from sorted cells with the Quick-DNA Microprep Kit. TCRbeta DNA was amplified with the immunoSEQ hsTCRbeta kit following the manufacturer's protocol. An Illumina MiSeq instrument was used to sequence the TCRbeta libraries. The authors processed their data as follows. After out-of-frame sequences were removed, 2,204,828 distinct TCRbeta sequences remained, averaging approximately 68,000 per individual. Each individual was scored by the count of 150 to 200 previously reported CMV-associated TCRbeta sequences and the total productive distinct TCRbeta count. A beta-binomial model was reimplemented in Python, and scikit-learn random forests with default parameters were trained on US cohort data. Classifier performance on the Belgian cohort was summarized as median AUC with percentile confidence intervals over 10,000 bootstrap iterations. TCRdb took over this immuneACCESS table, retaining in-frame rearrangements with V and J assigned. Such tables are incomplete; in checked studies, under half of the missing clones stem from an unresolved V gene, and the remainder is unexplained. V, J and clone size were drawn from that table, and D and trimming were deduced from the DNA. The table for this sample lists around 49,000 clones; around 78% of them were counted only once. The ten largest clones represent 0.65% to 0.85% of the sample.

This receptor was taken from an adult in good health and CMV-seronegative. This chain joins TRBV6-1 to TRBJ1-2, and TRBD1 may be the D gene, going by 5 matching bases. The sample was memory CD4+ T cells from blood. The nucleotide sequence is given as TGTGCCAGCAGTGAAGACGGCAGGGAGTATGGCTACACCTTC. It encodes CASSEDGREYGYTF.